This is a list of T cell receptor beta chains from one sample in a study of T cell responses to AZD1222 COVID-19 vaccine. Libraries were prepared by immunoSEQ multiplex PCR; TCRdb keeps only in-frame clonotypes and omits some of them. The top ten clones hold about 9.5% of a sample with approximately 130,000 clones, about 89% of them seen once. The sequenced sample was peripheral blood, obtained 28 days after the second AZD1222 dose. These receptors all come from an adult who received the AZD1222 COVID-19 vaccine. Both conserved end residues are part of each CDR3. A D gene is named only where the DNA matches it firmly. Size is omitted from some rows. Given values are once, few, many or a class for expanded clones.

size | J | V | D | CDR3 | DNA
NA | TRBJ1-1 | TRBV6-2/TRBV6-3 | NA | CASSYSRFAGTEAFF | TGTGCCAGCAGTTACTCGAGATTCGCGGGCACTGAAGCTTTCTTT
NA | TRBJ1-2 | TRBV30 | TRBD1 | CAWGQQGAGGYTF | TGTGCCTGGGGACAACAGGGGGCAGGGGGCTACACCTTC
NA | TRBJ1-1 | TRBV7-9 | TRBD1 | CASSLGQGNTEAFF | TGTGCCAGCAGCTTAGGACAGGGGAACACTGAAGCTTTCTTT
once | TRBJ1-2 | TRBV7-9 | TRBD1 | CASRSHRGTVIGYTF | TGTGCCAGCAGAAGCCACAGGGGTACGGTTATTGGCTACACCTTC
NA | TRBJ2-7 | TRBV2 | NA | CASRYGQSSYEQYF | TGTGCCAGCAGATACGGACAGAGCTCCTACGAGCAGTACTTC
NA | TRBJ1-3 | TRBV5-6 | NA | CASSLLGTGNTIYF | TGTGCCAGCAGCTTGTTGGGTACTGGAAACACCATATATTTT
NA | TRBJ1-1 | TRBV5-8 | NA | CASSYWWGTDTEAFF | TGTGCCAGCAGCTACTGGTGGGGAACCGACACTGAAGCTTTCTTT
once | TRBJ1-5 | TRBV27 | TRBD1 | CASSRGPNQPQHF | TGTGCCAGCAGCAGGGGGCCCAATCAGCCCCAGCATTTT
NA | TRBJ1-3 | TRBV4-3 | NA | CASSPLVEASSGNTIYF | TGCGCCAGCAGCCCCCTTGTTGAGGCGTCCTCTGGAAACACCATATATTTT
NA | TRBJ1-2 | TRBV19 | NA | CASSIGDTPNYGYTF | TGTGCCAGTAGTATAGGCGACACCCCTAACTATGGCTACACCTTC